A selection of T cell receptor beta chains follows, all from one sample in a study of T cells in Graves' hyperthyroidism and ophthalmopathy. TCRdb called the multiplex PCR reads again in MiXCR, with one record for every CDR3 protein. The sample carries approximately 560,000 distinct CDR3 sequences, 35% to 55% recorded once. Sequenced sample: peripheral blood or thyroid tissue (not recorded which). The receptors shown here come from a woman between 18 and 29 years old with Graves' hyperthyroidism. Each CDR3 is given with its conserved first and last residue. The order of the fields is J gene, D gene, clone size, V gene, CDR3 protein, CDR3 DNA. D genes are given only for firm matches. Clone size is shown for a subset of rows, as once, few, many or a class of expanded clone.

TRBJ2-3 NA NA TRBV5-1 CASSMHTDTQYF TGCGCCAGCAGTATGCACACAGATACGCAGTATTTT
TRBJ1-1 NA NA TRBV7-2 CASSLSMGQVTEAFF TGTGCCAGCAGTTTATCGATGGGGCAGGTGACTGAAGCTTTCTTT
TRBJ1-4 NA NA TRBV7-2 CASSLGTKNEKLFF TGTGCCAGCAGCCTAGGGACAAAAAATGAAAAACTGTTTTTT
TRBJ2-7 NA NA TRBV2 CASSQVLVPYEQYF TGTGCCAGCAGCCAAGTTCTAGTCCCCTACGAGCAGTACTTC
TRBJ1-1 NA many TRBV2 CASSAPNTEAFF TGTGCCAGCAGTGCCCCCAACACTGAAGCTTTCTTT
TRBJ2-3 TRBD2 few TRBV7-2 CASSLAAGLADRVTQYF TGTGCCAGCAGCTTGGCGGCGGGACTAGCGGACCGTGTTACGCAGTATTTT
TRBJ1-3 TRBD1 NA TRBV7-9 CASSVYRGRHSGNTIYF TGTGCCAGCAGCGTATACAGGGGACGCCACTCTGGAAACACCATATATTTT
TRBJ2-5 NA NA TRBV7-6 CASSQERGGPGETQYF TGCGCCAGCAGCCAAGAGAGGGGAGGCCCGGGAGAGACCCAGTACTTC
TRBJ2-5 NA NA TRBV7-9 CASSSLRGRGETQYF TGTGCCAGCAGCTCCCTCAGGGGTCGGGGTGAGACCCAGTACTTC
TRBJ2-2 TRBD2 NA TRBV7-2 CASSLADGAGGTGELFF TGTGCCAGCAGCTTAGCGGATGGAGCGGGAGGCACCGGGGAGCTGTTTTTT
TRBJ1-5 NA few TRBV2 CASSDGYNQPQHF TGTGCCAGCAGTGACGGATACAATCAGCCCCAGCATTTT
TRBJ2-5 NA NA TRBV10-3 CAGSSTLGETQYF TGTGCCGGGTCATCCACCCTCGGGGAGACCCAGTACTTC
TRBJ1-2 NA NA TRBV11-1 CASGSPLAGSDYGYTF TGTGCTAGTGGTTCCCCGTTGGCAGGGTCAGACTATGGCTACACCTTC
TRBJ2-2 NA NA TRBV5-1 CASSLVVGNTGELFF TGCGCCAGCAGCTTGGTTGTCGGGAACACCGGGGAGCTGTTTTTT
TRBJ1-5 NA NA TRBV20-1 CSGGYSNQPQHF TGCAGCGGGGGATATAGCAATCAGCCCCAGCATTTT
TRBJ2-5 TRBD2 NA TRBV15 CATSRAASGSETQYF TGTGCCACCAGCAGAGCGGCTAGCGGGAGTGAGACCCAGTACTTC
TRBJ1-1 TRBD1 NA TRBV29-1 CSARQGAKRNTEAFF TGCAGCGCTAGACAGGGAGCGAAAAGAAACACTGAAGCTTTCTTT
TRBJ2-5 NA many TRBV24-1 CATSDRGPDQQETQYF TGTGCCACCAGTGACCGCGGGCCAGATCAGCAAGAGACCCAGTACTTC
TRBJ1-5 TRBD1 many TRBV24-1 CATSDATGWSNQPQHF TGTGCCACCAGTGATGCGACAGGGTGGAGCAATCAGCCCCAGCATTTT
TRBJ1-2 NA NA TRBV7-9 CASSLDSKNGYTF TGTGCCAGCAGCTTAGATTCGAAGAACGGCTACACCTTC
TRBJ1-5 NA few TRBV2 CASSSGRGAQHF TGTGCCAGCAGTTCGGGAAGAGGAGCCCAGCATTTT
TRBJ2-2 TRBD2 NA TRBV7-3 CASSLSSGDDTGELFF TGTGCTAGCAGCTTGTCTAGCGGAGACGACACCGGGGAGCTGTTTTTT
TRBJ1-5 NA NA TRBV6-1 CASSTSEPSRGRWGNQPQHF TGTGCCAGCAGTACCTCCGAACCGTCGAGGGGCAGGTGGGGCAATCAGCCCCAGCATTTT
TRBJ2-5 NA many TRBV10-2 CASKKEETQYF TGCGCCAGCAAAAAAGAAGAGACCCAGTACTTC
TRBJ2-7 NA many TRBV2 CATRDDAYEQYF TGTGCCACCAGGGACGATGCCTACGAGCAGTACTTC
TRBJ2-6 NA NA TRBV2 CASSEDGTKVLTF TGTGCCAGCAGTGAAGATGGGACCAAGGTCCTGACTTTC
TRBJ1-5 NA NA TRBV10-2 CASSESTRSNQAQHF TGCGCCAGCAGTGAGTCGACGAGGAGCAATCAGGCCCAGCATTTT
TRBJ1-1 NA NA TRBV7-2 CASSVVIGYEAFF TGTGCCAGCAGCGTAGTTATTGGGTATGAAGCTTTCTTT
TRBJ2-5 TRBD2 NA TRBV15 CATSRELAGEETQYF TGTGCCACCAGCAGAGAACTAGCGGGAGAAGAGACCCAGTACTTC
TRBJ1-2 NA many TRBV29-1 CSVGRLSWEGYTF TGCAGCGTCGGACGGCTATCGTGGGAGGGCTACACCTTC
TRBJ1-3 NA few TRBV7-9 CASSLTVGSGNTIYF TGTGCCAGCAGCTTAACAGTTGGCTCTGGAAACACCATATATTTT
TRBJ2-2 TRBD1 few TRBV24-1 CATRKGTGPTGELFF TGTGCCACCAGGAAGGGGACAGGGCCCACCGGGGAGCTGTTTTTT
TRBJ2-2 NA NA TRBV10-3 CAPDGTGELFF TGTGCCCCCGATGGCACCGGGGAGCTGTTTTTT
TRBJ2-7 TRBD2 NA TRBV20-1 CSARLTGRNLYEQYF TGCAGTGCTAGATTGACCGGGAGGAACCTCTACGAGCAGTACTTC
TRBJ2-7 NA many TRBV7-8 CASSLSGEGGEQYF TGTGCCAGCAGCCTCAGCGGGGAGGGGGGCGAGCAGTACTTC
TRBJ1-1 TRBD1 NA TRBV7-2 CASSLNPRDRGLGTEAFF TGTGCCAGCAGCTTGAACCCCCGGGACAGGGGGCTTGGCACTGAAGCTTTCTTT
TRBJ1-1 NA NA TRBV6-6 CASSQARAATTEAFF TGTGCCAGCAGTCAAGCCAGGGCAGCTACTACTGAAGCTTTCTTT
TRBJ2-7 NA NA TRBV20-1 CSAEGRAYEQYF TGCAGTGCCGAAGGCAGGGCCTACGAGCAGTACTTC
TRBJ2-5 NA few TRBV3-1 CASSQDTGRAETQYF TGTGCCAGCAGCCAAGATACGGGACGGGCAGAGACCCAGTACTTC
TRBJ2-6 NA NA TRBV4-1 CASSRPGDRQNVLTF TGCGCCAGCAGCCGCCCTGGGGACCGCCAAAACGTCCTGACTTTC
TRBJ2-7 TRBD2 few TRBV2 CASSARLAGPSSYEQYF TGTGCCAGCAGCGCACGACTAGCGGGGCCTAGCTCCTACGAGCAGTACTTC
TRBJ2-7 NA many TRBV29-1 CSVVVRHSSYEQYF TGCAGCGTTGTGGTAAGACATAGCTCCTACGAGCAGTACTTC
TRBJ2-5 NA few TRBV7-2 CASSPSIEETQYF TGTGCCAGCAGCCCTTCTATTGAAGAGACCCAGTACTTC
TRBJ1-1 NA NA TRBV7-9 CGSSSVDTEAFF TGTGGCAGCAGCTCAGTGGACACTGAAGCTTTCTTT
TRBJ2-2 TRBD2 NA TRBV2 CASSVRLAGRTGELFF TGTGCCAGCAGCGTAAGGCTAGCGGGTCGCACCGGGGAGCTGTTTTTT
TRBJ1-6 TRBD1 few TRBV7-9 CASSKDRGRTSPLHF TGTGCCAGCAGTAAAGACAGGGGGAGAACTTCACCCCTCCACTTT
TRBJ1-6 NA many TRBV7-8 CASTWGGGANSPLHF TGTGCCAGCACCTGGGGGGGGGGAGCGAATTCACCCCTCCACTTT
TRBJ2-7 TRBD1 few TRBV6-6 CASSYQGAYDEQYF TGTGCCAGCAGTTACCAGGGGGCCTATGACGAGCAGTACTTC
TRBJ2-5 NA NA TRBV6-6 CASSYIRGETQYF TGTGCCAGCAGTTACATCCGAGGGGAGACCCAGTACTTC
TRBJ2-5 NA few TRBV7-2 CASSLMGVRETQYF TGTGCCAGCAGCTTAATGGGGGTGAGAGAGACCCAGTACTTC
TRBJ1-1 NA NA TRBV4-2 CASSQLGTRGTEAFF TGTGCCAGCAGCCAACTTGGGACACGCGGCACTGAAGCTTTCTTT
TRBJ1-5 NA NA TRBV19 CASSILHNEHF TGTGCCAGTAGTATACTTCACAATGAGCATTTT
TRBJ2-3 TRBD2 NA TRBV7-9 CASTLTTSSTDTQYF TGTGCCAGCACCCTCACGACTAGCAGCACAGATACGCAGTATTTT
TRBJ2-5 TRBD1 NA TRBV29-1 CSVEDGTGDETQYF TGCAGCGTTGAAGATGGGACAGGGGACGAGACCCAGTACTTC
TRBJ1-1 NA many TRBV24-1 CATSPTKGRSNTEAFF TGTGCCACCAGTCCAACCAAGGGGCGCAGTAACACTGAAGCTTTCTTT
TRBJ1-2 TRBD1 few TRBV5-1 CASSLGPHRGQGNYGYTF TGCGCCAGCAGCTTGGGGCCCCACCGGGGACAGGGGAACTATGGCTACACCTTC
TRBJ1-4 NA NA TRBV4-3 CASSQETGYEKLFF TGCGCCAGCAGCCAAGAGACAGGATACGAAAAACTGTTTTTT
TRBJ1-3 NA few TRBV6-2/TRBV6-3 CASTQSSGNTIYF TGTGCCAGCACGCAGAGCTCTGGAAACACCATATATTTT
TRBJ1-1 NA many TRBV10-3 CAISESWPPGSEAFF TGTGCCATCAGTGAGTCTTGGCCACCAGGGAGTGAAGCTTTCTTT
TRBJ1-1 TRBD1 NA TRBV20-1 CSARRGHTEAFF TGCAGTGCTAGAAGGGGGCACACTGAAGCTTTCTTT